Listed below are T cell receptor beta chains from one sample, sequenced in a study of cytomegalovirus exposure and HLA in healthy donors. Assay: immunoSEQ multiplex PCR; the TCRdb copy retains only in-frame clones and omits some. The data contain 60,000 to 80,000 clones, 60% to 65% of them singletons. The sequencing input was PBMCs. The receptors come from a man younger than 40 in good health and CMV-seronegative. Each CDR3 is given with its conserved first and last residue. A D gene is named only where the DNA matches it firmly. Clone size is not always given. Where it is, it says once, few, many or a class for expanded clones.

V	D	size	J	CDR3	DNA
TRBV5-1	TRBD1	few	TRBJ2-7	CASSLKQGSGEQYF	TGCGCCAGCAGCTTGAAACAGGGGTCGGGCGAGCAGTACTTC
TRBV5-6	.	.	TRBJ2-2	CASSQTRAGELFF	TGTGCCAGCAGCCAAACGAGGGCCGGGGAGCTGTTTTTT
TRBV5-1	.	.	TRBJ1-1	CASSLTGTSEAFF	TGCGCCAGCAGCTTAACAGGGACGTCAGAAGCTTTCTTT
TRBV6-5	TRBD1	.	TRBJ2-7	CVTRQGSSYEQYF	TGTGTCACTCGACAGGGGAGCTCCTACGAGCAGTACTTC
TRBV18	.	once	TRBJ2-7	CASSPRRADYEQYF	TGTGCCAGCTCACCGAGGCGGGCTGACTACGAGCAGTACTTC
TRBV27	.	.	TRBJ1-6	CASSPSVSPLHF	TGTGCCAGCAGTCCCTCGGTTTCACCCCTCCACTTT
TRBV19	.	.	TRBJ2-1	CASSIAGRGNEQFF	TGTGCCAGTAGTATAGCCGGACGGGGCAATGAGCAGTTCTTC
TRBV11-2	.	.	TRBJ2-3	CASSQGRGAHEDTQYF	TGTGCCAGCAGCCAAGGACGGGGGGCTCATGAAGATACGCAGTATTTT
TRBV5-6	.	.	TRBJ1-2	CASSLKGMETGYGYTF	TGTGCCAGCAGCTTGAAGGGGATGGAGACAGGCTATGGCTACACCTTC
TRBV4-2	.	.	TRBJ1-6	CASSQGGKLNSPLHF	TGTGCCAGCAGCCAAGGAGGGAAGTTGAATTCACCCCTCCACTTT
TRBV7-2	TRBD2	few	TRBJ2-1	CASRSSSGPYNEQFF	TGTGCCAGCAGGTCATCTAGCGGTCCCTACAATGAGCAGTTCTTC
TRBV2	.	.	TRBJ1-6	CACGVKGGSNSPLHF	TGTGCCTGTGGGGTGAAAGGGGGTAGTAATTCACCCCTCCACTTT
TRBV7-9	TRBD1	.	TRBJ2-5	CASSLSLRGQETQYF	TGTGCCAGCAGCCTGTCCCTCAGGGGGCAAGAGACCCAGTACTTC
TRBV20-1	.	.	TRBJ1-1	CSARDGLAAFF	TGCAGTGCTAGAGACGGTCTCGCGGCTTTCTTT
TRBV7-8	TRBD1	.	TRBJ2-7	CASSLAAIRDRSSYEQYF	TGTGCCAGCAGCTTAGCGGCGATAAGGGACAGGAGCTCCTACGAGCAGTACTTC
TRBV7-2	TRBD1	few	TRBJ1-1	CASSLAGQGRIAFF	TGTGCCAGCAGCTTAGCGGGACAGGGAAGGATTGCTTTCTTT
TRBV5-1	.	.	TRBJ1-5	CASSAGWNQPQHF	TGCGCCAGCAGCGCAGGTTGGAATCAGCCCCAGCATTTT
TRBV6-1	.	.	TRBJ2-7	CASDLTVSSYEQYF	TGTGCCAGCGACCTAACAGTTTCCTCCTACGAGCAGTACTTC
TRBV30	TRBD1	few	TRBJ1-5	CAWSVEGTDNQPQHF	TGTGCCTGGAGTGTAGAGGGGACAGACAATCAGCCCCAGCATTTT
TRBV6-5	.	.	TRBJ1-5	CASTGGNNQPQHF	TGTGCCAGCACGGGGGGGAACAATCAGCCCCAGCATTTT
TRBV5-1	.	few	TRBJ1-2	CASSSGYLEDYGYTF	TGCGCCAGCAGCTCTGGTTACCTTGAGGACTATGGCTACACCTTC
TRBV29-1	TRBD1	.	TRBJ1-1	CSVELRQGAGTEAFF	TGCAGCGTTGAACTACGACAGGGGGCAGGCACTGAAGCTTTCTTT
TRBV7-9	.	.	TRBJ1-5	CASSLVDSQTFRGNQPQHF	TGTGCCAGCAGCTTAGTAGATTCACAGACCTTCAGGGGCAATCAGCCCCAGCATTTT
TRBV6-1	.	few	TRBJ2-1	CASSVQGTVEQFF	TGTGCCAGCAGTGTTCAGGGGACGGTTGAGCAGTTCTTC
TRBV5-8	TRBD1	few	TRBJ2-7	CASSFPGTGGREQYF	TGTGCCAGCAGCTTTCCCGGGACAGGGGGGAGAGAGCAGTACTTC
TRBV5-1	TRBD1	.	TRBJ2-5	CASSQGTGDWETQYF	TGCGCCAGCAGCCAAGGGACAGGGGATTGGGAGACCCAGTACTTC
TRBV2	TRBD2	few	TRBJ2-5	CASRVWTSGELMKTQYF	TGTGCCAGCAGGGTTTGGACTAGCGGGGAACTGATGAAGACCCAGTACTTC
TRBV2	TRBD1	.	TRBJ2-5	CASRDRGQETQYF	TGTGCCAGCCGGGACAGGGGGCAAGAGACCCAGTACTTC
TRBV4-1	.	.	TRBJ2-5	CASSRGTEQETQYF	TGCGCCAGCAGCCGCGGGACGGAACAAGAGACCCAGTACTTC
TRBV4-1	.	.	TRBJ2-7	CASSPSAGYSYEQYF	TGCGCCAGCAGCCCCTCAGCAGGGTATTCCTACGAGCAGTACTTC
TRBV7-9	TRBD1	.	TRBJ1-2	CASSRGSPGGDGYGYTF	TGTGCCAGCAGCCGAGGCTCACCAGGGGGCGATGGCTATGGCTACACCTTC
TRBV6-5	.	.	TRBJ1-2	CASSYMGGDGYTF	TGTGCCAGCAGTTACATGGGGGGGGATGGCTACACCTTC
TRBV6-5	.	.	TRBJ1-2	CASTQGSYGYTF	TGTGCCAGCACCCAAGGGAGCTATGGCTACACCTTC
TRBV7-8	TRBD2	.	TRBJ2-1	CASSLPGLAFEQFF	TGTGCCAGCAGCCTACCGGGACTAGCATTCGAGCAGTTCTTC
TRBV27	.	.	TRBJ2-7	CASSLGGRHYEQYF	TGTGCCAGCAGCCTAGGGGGAAGACACTACGAGCAGTACTTC
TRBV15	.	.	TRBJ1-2	CATRNPGRGFDGGYTF	TGTGCCACCAGAAACCCGGGACGGGGGTTTGATGGTGGCTACACCTTC
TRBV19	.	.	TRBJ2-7	CASSIGGASYEQYF	TGTGCCAGTAGTATAGGGGGCGCCTCCTACGAGCAGTACTTC
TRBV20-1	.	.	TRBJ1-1	CSISVDTEAFF	TGCAGTATATCAGTGGACACTGAAGCTTTCTTT
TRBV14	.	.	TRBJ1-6	CASSQPGYNSPLHF	TGTGCCAGCAGCCAGCCGGGTTATAATTCACCCCTCCACTTT
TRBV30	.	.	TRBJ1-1	CACQRTPNTEAFF	TGTGCCTGTCAGAGGACACCGAACACTGAAGCTTTCTTT
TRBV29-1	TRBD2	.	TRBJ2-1	CSAVRTSSNEQFF	TGCAGCGCCGTAAGGACTAGCAGCAATGAGCAGTTCTTC